The clone carrying this TCR beta chain was counted a single time. The antigen remains unidentified. The sorted-subset replicate PCRs were given 200 ng DNA, which is tens of thousands of T cell genomes. Clones were read by immunoSEQ multiplex PCR, and TCRdb kept only the in-frame ones, dropping some. Here the sample spans about 2.4 million clones, approximately 93% being singletons. These data are taken from a study of shared clonotypes between healthy human individuals. Study as a whole: A donor's plate count was three for CD4 naive and three for CD4 memory; CD8 naive had two and CD8 memory one. Study-wide points: Even with large depth, rarefaction showed that sorted-subset sequencing was incomplete.

This CDR3 is built from 16 residues. CDR1 and CDR2 (germline): KGHSH, LQKENI. The V and J ends lost 3 bases and 2 bases, in that order; junction bases with no gene match: 6. The receptor's source is a man aged 18 to 29 in good health. Some clones in this sample may be carry-over from other donors' samples. The sequencing input was naive CD4+ T cells from PBMCs. Subset described: CD45RA+ positively selected. This sequence joins TRBV18 and TRBJ2-7; 11 nucleotides align to TRBD2. The CDR3 sequence is CASSPELAGVTYEQYF. The DNA for the CDR3 is TGTGCCAGCTCACCGGAACTAGCGGGAGTGACCTACGAGCAGTACTTC. The whole variable domain, filled in from reference TRBV18 and TRBJ2-7, reads NAGVMQNPRHLVRRRGQEARLRCSPMKGHSHVYWYRQLPEEGLKFMVYLQKENIIDESGMPKERFSAEFPKEGPSILRIQQVVRGDSAAYFCASSPELAGVTYEQYFGPGTRLTVT.